The 12 T cell receptor beta chains below were found in one sample sequenced in a study of blood T cell repertoires in COVID-19 (dated by TCRdb to about 2020). Library creation used the immunoSEQ multiplex PCR assay. Entries here come from immuneACCESS through TCRdb and include only in-frame sequences with V and J called. Some clones fail to appear in such tables; in the studies checked, an unresolved V gene covers under half of the shortfall, and the cause of the remainder is unknown. In this sample the table shows some 200,000 clones, over 70% of which occur a single time. The ten top clones hold about 5.5% of the sample. Sample: peripheral blood. These receptors all stem from a woman aged 65 to 85 with acute or convalescent COVID-19.

This rearrangement joins TRBV30 to TRBJ1-5; tentatively, D is TRBD1 (5 bases). Trimming took 2 bases from V and 5 from J, leaving 22 bases between them. Germline V gene data show CDR1 as GTSNPN and CDR2 as SVGIG (reference sequence). This CDR3 is built from 17 residues. CDR3 amino acids: CAWSTPFPGRGDQPQHF. The DNA for the CDR3 is TGTGCCTGGAGTACGCCATTCCCGGGGCGCGGGGATCAGCCCCAGCATTTT.

V usage is TRBV20-1 and J usage is TRBJ2-1; no clear D. CDR1 DFQATT and CDR2 SNEGSKA come from the germline V gene (reference sequence). Trimming cost V 0 bases and J 12 bases, with 9 bases left between them. CDR3 size: 11 residues. The CDR3 spells CSARDPSWQFF. The CDR3 DNA follows: TGCAGTGCTAGAGACCCTAGTTGGCAGTTCTTC.

This chain connects TRBV30 to TRBJ1-5, with D possibly matching TRBD1 (5 bases). V was cut by 0 bases and J by 5 bases, with 14 bases left in between. Germline V gene sequence: CDR1 GTSNPN, CDR2 SVGIG (reference sequence). The CDR3 length is 15 residues. For the CDR3, the DNA is TGTGCCTGGAGTGTCCCCCAGGGAATACATCAGCCCCAGCATTTT. Translating it yields CAWSVPQGIHQPQHF.

This chain uses TRBV6-5 with TRBJ2-7, with a weak D call TRBD1 (6 bases). Trimming removed 6 bases from V and 3 bases from J, with 15 bases in between. There are 14 residues in the CDR3. Germline CDR1 reads MNHEY; CDR2 reads SVGAGI. The CDR3 DNA follows: TGTGCCAGCAGGCTCCGGGACAAAGGCTACGAGCAGTACTTC. This encodes CASRLRDKGYEQYF.

With respect to this clone: One junction end does not reproduce the germline sequence, and a read error may be involved. This sequence joins TRBV6-5 and TRBJ1-5, with D maybe TRBD1 (6 bases). The germline gives CDR1 MNHEY, CDR2 SVGAGI. The CDR3 loop spans 13 amino acids. CDR3 coding DNA: TGTGCCACCAGTTCAGGGGGCAATCAGCCCCAGCATTTT. Residues: CATSSGGNQPQHF.

V usage is TRBV7-2 and J usage is TRBJ2-7; perhaps TRBD2 as D (5 bases). The CDR3 has 14 residues. Germline lookup yields CDR1 SGHTA and CDR2 FQGNSA. The V gene lost 4 bases and the J gene lost 1 base, with 11 bases spanning the gap. The CDR3 loop reads CASSSARGSYEQYF. The CDR3 DNA follows: TGTGCCAGCAGCTCGGCTCGGGGATCCTACGAGCAGTACTTC.

This chain connects TRBV6-5 to TRBJ1-4; 10 bases fit TRBD1. The germline gives CDR1 MNHEY, CDR2 SVGAGI. CDR3 length: 14 amino acids. V was pared by 5 bases and J by 6 bases, with 3 bases of the junction left unmatched. Here the CDR3 DNA reads TGTGCCAGCAGTAGGACAGGGGGGTATGAAAAACTGTTTTTT. Encoded protein: CASSRTGGYEKLFF.

The rearrangement joins TRBV4-2 to TRBJ2-6; no clear D gene. Germline V gene lookup returns CDR1 LGHNA and CDR2 YNFKEQ. The V and J ends lost 3 bases and 8 bases respectively, with 8 bases between them. This CDR3 is built from 13 residues. CDR3: CASSHSSTNVLTF. For the CDR3, the DNA is TGTGCCAGCAGCCATAGCAGCACCAACGTCCTGACTTTC.

To note about this clone: Distinct nucleotide sequences in the sample also encode this CDR3. The chain is built from TRBV6-1 and TRBJ1-4; 7 bases are shared with TRBD1. CDR1 MNHNS and CDR2 SASEGT come from the germline V gene. This CDR3 has 16 residues. V gave up 0 bases and J gave up 3 bases; unmatched junction bases: 4. As DNA, the CDR3 is TGTGCCAGCAGTGAAGCGCTGGGACAGTCTAATGAAAAACTGTTTTTT. The encoded protein is CASSEALGQSNEKLFF.

This chain uses TRBV29-1 with TRBJ2-2; D remains ambiguous. Trimming cost V 4 bases and J 5 bases, with 14 bases left between them. From germline, CDR1 is SQVTM and CDR2 ANQGSEA. The CDR3 runs 14 residues. Written as DNA, the CDR3 is TGCAGCGTTGTGAGCCTTCTAGAGACCGGGGAGCTGTTTTTT. Protein sequence: CSVVSLLETGELFF.

The CDR3 loop reads CATSSPYEQYF. For the CDR3, the DNA is TGTGCCACTAGCAGCCCCTACGAGCAGTACTTC. The chain employs TRBV3-1 (or the pseudogene TRBV3-2) and TRBJ2-7; D is possibly TRBD2 (5 bases). The germline V and J ends were trimmed by 10 bases and 2 bases, with 9 bases remaining between them. CDR3 length: 11 amino acids. Germline V gene sequence: CDR1 LGHDT, CDR2 YNNKEL (reference sequence).

As concerns this clone: Other DNA sequences within the sample encode an identical CDR3. This chain connects TRBV12-3 or TRBV12-4 to TRBJ2-5, with D uncertain. Trimming took 6 bases from V and 2 from J, leaving 10 bases between them. This CDR3 is built from 13 residues. CDR3 loop: CASSFMAQETQYF. Here the CDR3 DNA reads TGTGCCAGCAGCTTCATGGCACAAGAGACCCAGTACTTC.